These 9 T cell receptor beta chains were sequenced from one sample in a study of blood T cell repertoires in COVID-19. Profiled with immunoSEQ multiplex PCR; TCRdb holds only in-frame clones, not every one. The data hold about 480,000 clones, with 85% to 90% observed a single time. Material: peripheral blood. The source of these receptors is a woman aged 45-60 years with COVID-19, enrolled during active disease.

The chain recombines TRBV7-9 with TRBJ1-1, with a possible D match to TRBD1 (6 bases). The CDR3 extends over 12 amino acids. Germline V CDR1 and CDR2: SEHNR, FQNEAQ (reference sequence). V dropped 8 bases and J dropped 5 bases, with 12 bases sitting between them. The CDR3 nucleotides read TGTGCCAGCGCCGGGGGGGCGACTGAAGCTTTCTTT. It is translated as CASAGGATEAFF.

This chain joins TRBV2 and TRBJ1-1; 8 bases line up with TRBD1. V trimming: 5 bases; J trimming: 7 bases; junction bases outside the gene matches: 3. Germline V gives CDR1 SNHLY, CDR2 FYNNEI. The CDR3 sequence is 12 residues long. The CDR3 region is CASSSGQVEAFF. The CDR3 nucleotides are TGTGCCAGCAGTTCGGGACAGGTTGAAGCTTTCTTT.

The chain links TRBV13 to TRBJ2-1, with 7 bases fitting TRBD2. The CDR3 is made up of 13 amino acids. Unmatched junction bases numbered 8, after V lost 7 bases and J lost 8 bases. Per germline, CDR1 PRHDT and CDR2 FYEKMQ (reference sequence). CDR3 region: CASIERGGDEQFF. The DNA for the CDR3 is TGTGCCAGCATCGAGCGGGGAGGCGATGAGCAGTTCTTC.

V usage is TRBV12-3 or TRBV12-4 and J usage is TRBJ2-3; possible D gene TRBD1, 6 bases. The germline V and J ends were trimmed by 2 bases and 8 bases, with 8 bases remaining between them. The CDR3 is made up of 12 amino acids. DNA of the CDR3: TGTGCCAGCAGTTTAATAGGGGGTACGCAGTATTTT. It codes for CASSLIGGTQYF.

The chain carries TRBV7-9 and TRBJ1-5, with D perhaps TRBD1 (5 bases). CDR1 and CDR2 (germline): SEHNR, FQNEAQ (reference sequence). The ends were cut back, 5 bases at V and 0 bases at J, with 8 bases in the middle. The CDR3 runs 14 residues. CDR3 DNA: TGTGCCAGCAGCACCCAGGGTAGCAATCAGCCCCAGCATTTT. Protein: CASSTQGSNQPQHF.

The chain is built from TRBV2 and TRBJ1-5; possible D gene TRBD1, 5 bases. V lost 5 bases, J lost 6 bases, and 14 bases lay in between. The CDR3 sequence is 14 residues long. Germline loops: CDR1 SNHLY, CDR2 FYNNEI. The CDR3: CASSTIGVRQPQHF. CDR3 DNA: TGTGCCAGCAGTACCATAGGGGTTCGTCAGCCCCAGCATTTT. The complete variable domain, with remaining parts taken from reference TRBV2 and TRBJ1-5, reads EPEVTQTPSHQVTQMGQEVILRCVPISNHLYFYWYRQILGQKVEFLVSFYNNEISEKSEIFDDQFSVERPDGSNFTLKIRSTKLEDSAMYFCASSTIGVRQPQHFGDGTRLSIL.

DNA for the CDR3: TGTGCCAGCAGCCAAGAACCGGACAGGGGGACCTACGAGCAGTACTTC. Amino acid sequence: CASSQEPDRGTYEQYF. The rearrangement joins TRBV4-2 to TRBJ2-7; 10 bases are shared with TRBD1. V gave up 0 bases and J gave up 2 bases; unmatched junction bases: 4. This CDR3 has 16 amino acids. Germline V gives CDR1 LGHNA, CDR2 YNFKEQ.

The V gene is TRBV28, the J gene TRBJ2-2; a weak D match, TRBD2 (7 bases). The ends were cut back, 10 bases at V and 1 base at J, with 13 bases in the middle. The CDR3 length is 14 residues. Germline V gene data show CDR1 as MDHEN and CDR2 as SYDVKM. The CDR3 region has the DNA TGTGCCACCGGAGGGGGGGGGAACACCGGGGAGCTGTTTTTT. This codes for CATGGGGNTGELFF.

This chain connects TRBV7-9 to TRBJ2-5; 9 bases match TRBD1. The CDR3 contains 17 residues. With V trimmed by 5 bases and J by 5 bases, 15 bases remained unmatched. In germline, CDR1 is SEHNR, CDR2 FQNEAQ (reference sequence). CDR3 loop: CASSKTQGALFQETQYF. The CDR3 nucleotides are TGTGCCAGCAGCAAAACACAGGGGGCGCTTTTTCAGGAGACCCAGTACTTC.